A single sample gave rise to the 27 T cell receptor beta chains below, sequenced in a study of blood T cell repertoires in COVID-19 (dated by TCRdb to 2020 to 2021). Library construction relied on the immunoSEQ multiplex PCR assay. TCRdb retrieved this table from immuneACCESS and kept in-frame rearrangements only. Not all clones are present; in checked studies, unresolved V genes account for under half, and no reason is known for the remainder. Counted in this sample were 170,000 or so clones; around nine tenths of them appeared once. The ten largest account for less than 3.5% of the sample. Material: peripheral blood. These receptors originate from a middle-aged man with active or convalescent COVID-19.

CDR3 sequence reads: CASSKSYSQGYNSPLHF. CDR3 coding DNA: TGTGCCAGCAGCAAATCCTACTCACAGGGTTATAATTCACCCCTCCACTTT. V gene TRBV21-1 combines with J gene TRBJ1-6; the table gives TRBD1 as D, unverified against the DNA. TRBV21-1 is classified as a pseudogene. The length of the CDR3 is 17 residues.

The chain carries TRBV5-5 and TRBJ2-2, with a weak D call TRBD2 (6 bases). The CDR3 is made up of 14 amino acids. The germline CDR1 and CDR2 sequences are SGHKS and YYEKEE (reference sequence). The V gene lost 0 bases and the J gene lost 4 bases, with 7 bases spanning the gap. The CDR3 spells CASSLGRATGELFF. The DNA for the CDR3 is TGTGCCAGCAGCTTGGGGAGGGCCACCGGGGAGCTGTTTTTT. Full variable domain (outside the CDR3, taken from reference TRBV5-5 and TRBJ2-2): DAGVTQSPTHLIKTRGQQVTLRCSPISGHKSVSWYQQVLGQGPQFIFQYYEKEERGRGNFPDRFSARQFPNYSSELNVNALLLGDSALYLCASSLGRATGELFFGEGSRLTVL.

CDR3 in amino acids: CATSTSWGGSQPQHF. CDR3 in DNA: TGTGCCACCAGCACCTCATGGGGAGGGTCCCAGCCCCAGCATTTT. This rearrangement joins TRBV15 to TRBJ1-5; D is unresolved. Germline CDR1 LNHNV, CDR2 YYDKDF (reference sequence). The CDR3 is 15 amino acids. Trimming left V 4 bases short and J 7 bases short, with 17 bases between.

The chain recombines TRBV3-1 (or the pseudogene TRBV3-2) with TRBJ1-1; no firm D call. The CDR3 has 12 residues. Germline-derived CDR1 and CDR2 are LGHDT and YNNKEL (reference sequence). V was shortened by 2 bases and J by 8 bases, with 9 bases between the two germline ends. The CDR3 bases are TGTGCCAGCAGCCAAACTACCTTAGAAGCTTTCTTT. Translation: CASSQTTLEAFF.

This rearrangement joins TRBV19 to TRBJ2-7; the D gene is possibly TRBD2 (5 bases). The length of the CDR3 is 11 residues. Germline CDR1 and CDR2: LNHDA and SQIVND (reference sequence). V lost 10 bases, J lost 6 bases, and 13 bases lay in between. Here the CDR3 reads CATRDGIEQYF. The DNA of the CDR3 is TGTGCCACTAGAGACGGGATCGAGCAGTACTTC.

This clone has at least ten counts. The chain couples TRBV28 to TRBJ1-3, with D possibly matching TRBD1 (5 bases). Trimming pared 7 bases from V and 3 bases from J, leaving 13 bases between. The CDR3 totals 14 residues. The V gene's germline CDR1 is MDHEN and CDR2 SYDVKM. In nucleotides, the CDR3 is TGTGCCAGCACCGAGACAGTGGGTGGAAACACCATATATTTT. This gives the protein CASTETVGGNTIYF.

As for this clone: Other nucleotide sequences from this sample produce the same CDR3. The gene calls are TRBV7-2 and TRBJ2-5; 10 bases map to TRBD1. CDR1 is SGHTA and CDR2 is FQGNSA in the germline V gene. After removal of 5 bases from V and 5 bases from J, the junction contained 5 bases not matched to a gene. The CDR3 is 14 residues long. The CDR3 bases are TGTGCCAGCAGCCTGACAGGGGGCGGTGAGACCCAGTACTTC. Residues: CASSLTGGGETQYF.

This clone has a handful of counts. J is TRBJ1-2 and V is TRBV27; 9 nucleotides line up with TRBD1. The germline CDR1 and CDR2 sequences are MNHEY and SMNVEV (reference sequence). Unmatched junction bases numbered 10, after V lost 6 bases and J lost 5 bases. The CDR3 covers 15 residues. CDR3 region: CASRKDRGTVYGYTF. The CDR3 DNA reads TGTGCCAGCAGGAAGGACAGGGGAACTGTGTATGGCTACACCTTC.

This sequence joins TRBV5-8 and TRBJ1-3; D may be TRBD1 (5 bases). The CDR3 is 14 residues long. Germline V gene lookup returns CDR1 SGHTS and CDR2 YDEGEE. V shed 2 bases and J shed 5 bases, with 11 bases lying between them. The CDR3 sequence: CASSFGQIRNTIYF. CDR3 DNA sequence: TGTGCCAGCAGCTTTGGACAAATACGAAACACCATATATTTT.

This chain links TRBV5-4 with TRBJ2-3; 9 nucleotides align to TRBD2. CDR1 and CDR2 from the germline V gene are SGHNT and YYREEE (reference sequence). After removal of 1 base from V and 0 bases from J, the junction contained 3 bases not matched to a gene. This CDR3 has 16 amino acids. CDR3 bases: TGTGCCAGCAGCTTGCTTCTAGCGGGGAGCACAGATACGCAGTATTTT. As protein: CASSLLLAGSTDTQYF.

The chain uses TRBV3-1 (or the pseudogene TRBV3-2) and TRBJ1-6, with D uncertain. The CDR3 consists of 14 residues. Per the germline V gene, CDR1 is LGHDT and CDR2 is YNNKEL (reference sequence). V lost 4 bases and J 7 bases, leaving 11 bases between the germline ends. The CDR3 spells CASSPGRPNSPLHF. The CDR3 nucleotides are TGTGCCAGCAGCCCGGGGAGGCCCAATTCACCCCTCCACTTT.

The CDR3 loop reads CASSSGGQTQYF. CDR3 nucleotide sequence: TGTGCCAGCAGTTCGGGAGGACAGACCCAGTACTTC. The chain carries TRBV12-3 or TRBV12-4 and TRBJ2-5; 7 nucleotides line up with TRBD2. The length of the CDR3 is 12 residues. J gave up 6 bases and V 4 bases, and 2 bases lay outside the gene matches.

This clone was seen only a few times. The chain carries TRBV15 and TRBJ1-5; D might be TRBD1 (5 bases). Germline CDR1 is LNHNV and CDR2 is YYDKDF (reference sequence). The CDR3 covers 16 residues. V gave up 1 base and J gave up 0 bases, with 10 bases separating them. CDR3 sequence (DNA): TGTGCCACCAGCAGAGGCCGGACAACTAGCAATCAGCCCCAGCATTTT. This encodes CATSRGRTTSNQPQHF.

The chain combines TRBV9 with TRBJ1-1; tentatively, D is TRBD1 (6 bases). This CDR3 has 15 residues. In germline, CDR1 is SGDLS, CDR2 YYNGEE. The V gene lost 4 bases and the J gene lost 4 bases, with 17 bases spanning the gap. Here the CDR3 DNA reads TGTGCCAGCAGCCAACAACAGGGCCCCGGCACTGAAGCTTTCTTT. It encodes CASSQQQGPGTEAFF. The full variable domain, in which reference TRBV9 and TRBJ1-1 provide the parts outside the CDR3, is DSGVTQTPKHLITATGQRVTLRCSPRSGDLSVYWYQQSLDQGLQFLIQYYNGEERAKGNILERFSAQQFPDLHSELNLSSLELGDSALYFCASSQQQGPGTEAFFGQGTRLTVV.

V is TRBV21-1 and J is TRBJ2-1; TRBD2, the table's D call, lacks a check against the DNA. TRBV21-1 is noted as a pseudogene. The CDR3 contains 18 residues. The CDR3 DNA reads TGTGCCAGCAGCACGCCCCTCCGACTAGCGGGGGCCTACAATGAGCAGTTCTTC. As protein: CASSTPLRLAGAYNEQFF.

This clone has just a few counts. The CDR3 DNA follows: TGTGCCAGCAGGCCTGCCGGGACTACCCAAGAGACCCAGTACTTC. Its translation: CASRPAGTTQETQYF. This chain links TRBV28 with TRBJ2-5; 7 bases are a match to TRBD2. V trimming: 6 bases; J trimming: 1 base; junction bases outside the gene matches: 8. The CDR3 sequence is 15 residues long. Germline-derived CDR1 and CDR2 are MDHEN and SYDVKM.

V is TRBV18 and J is TRBJ2-2; D gene unclear. The CDR3 has 12 residues. Trimming left V 4 bases short and J 6 bases short, with 6 bases between. Germline CDR1 is KGHSH and CDR2 is LQKENI. For the CDR3, the DNA is TGTGCCAGCTCACTAAATCCCGGGGAGCTGTTTTTT. Translation: CASSLNPGELFF.

The chain links TRBV29-1 to TRBJ1-4; tentatively, D is TRBD1 (5 bases). Per germline, CDR1 SQVTM and CDR2 ANQGSEA. Trimming left V 2 bases short and J 2 bases short, with 9 bases between. CDR3 length equals 14 residues. CDR3 nucleotide sequence: TGCAGCGTTGAAACTCAGGGCACTAATGAAAAACTGTTTTTT. Its translation is CSVETQGTNEKLFF.

The sample holds one count of this clone. The chain has TRBV19 and TRBJ1-2, with 7 positions matching TRBD1. The V gene end was trimmed by 6 bases and the J gene end by 0 bases; junction bases not matched to a gene: 4. The CDR3 runs to 14 residues. Per germline, CDR1 LNHDA and CDR2 SQIVND (reference sequence). CDR3 in DNA: TGTGCCAGTAGCCGGGACAGAGCTAACTATGGCTACACCTTC. It specifies CASSRDRANYGYTF.

This sequence joins TRBV19 and TRBJ1-6; possibly TRBD1 for D (6 bases). The CDR3 length is 14 residues. Germline V lookup: CDR1 LNHDA, CDR2 SQIVND (reference sequence). V lost 6 bases to trimming and J lost 7 bases, with 13 bases between them. The CDR3 DNA is TGTGCCAGTAGACCGAGGGACATAAATTCACCCCTCCACTTT. It translates to CASRPRDINSPLHF. The full variable domain, completed using reference TRBV19 and TRBJ1-6, is DGGITQSPKYLFRKEGQNVTLSCEQNLNHDAMYWYRQDPGQGLRLIYYSQIVNDFQKGDIAEGYSVSREKKESFPLTVTSAQKNPTAFYLCASRPRDINSPLHFGNGTRLTVT.

This clone was detected only once. V and J are TRBV6-9 and TRBJ1-4; the match to TRBD1 covers 10 bases. Germline lookup yields CDR1 MNHGY and CDR2 SVAAGI. V lost 10 bases, J lost 8 bases, and 22 bases stayed unmatched. CDR3 length: 18 residues. The chain's CDR3 is CATSPEGVAGTGDEKLFF. CDR3 sequence (DNA): TGTGCCACCTCGCCGGAGGGGGTAGCCGGGACAGGGGACGAAAAACTGTTTTTT.

The gene calls are TRBV4-1 and TRBJ2-3; 8 positions match TRBD2. The trim removed 1 base at V and 4 bases at J, leaving 16 bases unmatched. Germline values: CDR1 MGHRA, CDR2 YSYEKL. The CDR3 totals 19 residues. CDR3 sequence reads: CASSQGGILAGNGADTQYF. In DNA, the CDR3 is TGCGCCAGCAGCCAAGGTGGAATCTTAGCGGGGAACGGGGCAGATACGCAGTATTTT.

V is TRBV3-1 (or the pseudogene TRBV3-2) and J is TRBJ2-2; 9 bases agree with TRBD2. Trimming cost V 4 bases and J 5 bases; bases outside gene matches: 5. CDR3 length equals 15 residues. The V gene's germline CDR1 is LGHDT and CDR2 YNNKEL (reference sequence). CDR3 in DNA: TGTGCCAGCAGCCGGCCCAGCGGGGGGACCGGGGAGCTGTTTTTT. It codes for CASSRPSGGTGELFF.

V usage is TRBV6-2 or TRBV6-3 and J usage is TRBJ1-2, with a possible D match to TRBD1 (5 bases). V lost 2 bases and J 8 bases, leaving 15 bases between the germline ends. Germline V gene sequence: CDR1 MNHEY, CDR2 SVGEGT. The CDR3 totals 14 residues. In DNA form, the CDR3 reads TGTGCCAGCAGTTACCTCCAGACAGCTTCGGGCTACACCTTC. Protein sequence: CASSYLQTASGYTF.

This chain links TRBV28 with TRBJ2-4; a weak D match, TRBD1 (5 bases). In germline, CDR1 is MDHEN, CDR2 SYDVKM. Trimming removed 4 bases from V and 5 bases from J, with 21 bases in between. CDR3 length: 17 amino acids. For the CDR3, the DNA is TGTGCCAGCAGTTCCCCCTGGGTGGGGCATACGCAAAACATTCAGTACTTC. Protein: CASSSPWVGHTQNIQYF. The full variable domain, its missing parts supplied by reference TRBV28 and TRBJ2-4, is DVKVTQSSRYLVKRTGEKVFLECVQDMDHENMFWYRQDPGLGLRLIYFSYDVKMKEKGDIPEGYSVSREKKERFSLILESASTNQTSMYLCASSSPWVGHTQNIQYFGAGTRLSVL.

CDR3 sequence: CASSLRQGGTQYF. The CDR3 bases are TGTGCCAGTAGCCTTAGACAGGGAGGGACCCAGTACTTC. V is TRBV19 and J is TRBJ2-5; D is possibly TRBD1 (7 bases). V dropped 6 bases and J dropped 7 bases, with 15 bases sitting between them. Germline CDR1 and CDR2: LNHDA and SQIVND (reference sequence). The CDR3 is 13 residues long.

In its sample, this clone was seen once. This sequence joins TRBV29-1 and TRBJ1-1; D uncertain. Germline loops: CDR1 SQVTM, CDR2 ANQGSEA. This CDR3 contains 8 residues. Deletions cut 7 bases from V and 7 bases from J, with 4 bases between. CDR3 DNA: TGCAGCGATCATGAAGCTTTCTTT. Translating gives CSDHEAFF.